What follows describes a single TCR beta chain. J lost 3 bases, V lost 2 bases, and 9 bases had no gene match. CDR3 length: 16 residues. Germline loops: CDR1 SGHTA, CDR2 FQGTGA. This sample is part of a study of blood T cell repertoires in COVID-19. Overall study context: Sites across the United States, Italy and Spain contributed samples from acute and convalescent COVID-19. Sources were T cells, B-cell-depleted T cells, or PBMCs; the material itself was cDNA or gDNA.

Seattle patients were enrolled during active infection and followed longitudinally. How the authors handled the data: It was from reference gene primer amplification that nucleated cell counts were estimated. Profiling relied on immunoSEQ multiplex PCR, and the TCRdb table lists in-frame clones only, not all of them. V and J calls and clone size come straight from that table; D and trimming were deduced from the DNA. The data contain around 340,000 clones, roughly nine tenths of them seen just once; the ten biggest clones take up approximately 4.1%. Sequencing used peripheral blood. The source of this sequence is a woman aged 55 to 70 with COVID-19, enrolled during active disease. The chain uses TRBV7-3 and TRBJ1-1, with TRBD1 matching 7 bases. This chain's CDR3 is CASSLSFGGGDTEAFF. The CDR3 region has the DNA TGTGCCAGCAGCTTATCTTTTGGAGGGGGCGACACTGAAGCTTTCTTT.